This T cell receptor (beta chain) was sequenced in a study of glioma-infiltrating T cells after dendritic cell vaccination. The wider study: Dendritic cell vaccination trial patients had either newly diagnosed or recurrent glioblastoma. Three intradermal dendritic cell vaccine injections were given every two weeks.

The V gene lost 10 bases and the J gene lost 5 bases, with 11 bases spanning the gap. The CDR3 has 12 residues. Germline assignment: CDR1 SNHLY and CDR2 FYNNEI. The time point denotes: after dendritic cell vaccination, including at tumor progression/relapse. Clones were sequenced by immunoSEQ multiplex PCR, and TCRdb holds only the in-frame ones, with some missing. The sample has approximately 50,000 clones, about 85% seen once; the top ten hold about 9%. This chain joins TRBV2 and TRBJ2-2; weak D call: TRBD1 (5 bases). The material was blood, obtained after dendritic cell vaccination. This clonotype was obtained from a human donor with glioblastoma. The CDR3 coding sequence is TGTGCCAAAACCGGACAAACCGGGGAGCTGTTTTTT. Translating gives CAKTGQTGELFF.